The clone carrying this T cell receptor beta chain appeared a single time. The antigen remains undetermined. A much larger clonotype is one base distant, so this may be a read error. These data originate in a study of CD8 T cells in ankylosing spondylitis. Overall study results and limits: It was reported that disease-linked clones were significantly enriched in matched ankylosing spondylitis synovial fluid.

TCRdb passed the 5' RACE reads through MiXCR, listing each CDR3 protein once. The table has roughly 250,000 distinct CDR3 sequences, around 7.8% seen once. V gave up 7 bases and J gave up 6 bases, with 12 bases separating them. The germline V gene has CDR1 DFQATT and CDR2 SNEGSKA (reference sequence). CDR3 length: 11 amino acids. This chain connects TRBV20-1 to TRBJ1-2, with D unclear. This TCR was recovered from a male donor with ankylosing spondylitis or in good health (not recorded which). The sequenced sample consisted of blood, either unsorted or a sorted T cell fraction (not recorded which). The CDR3 here is CSVLWSNGYTF. The CDR3 region has the DNA TGCAGTGTGTTGTGGAGCAATGGCTACACCTTC.